Presented here are 24 T cell receptor beta chains from one specimen sequenced in a study of blood T cell repertoires in COVID-19. This table comes from immunoSEQ multiplex PCR, and its TCRdb copy is limited to in-frame clones, with some not included. The data contain about 100,000 clones, roughly 88% of them singletons. Source material: peripheral blood. These receptors were taken from a woman in her sixties with acute or convalescent COVID-19.

This clone has more than one count but fewer than ten. The chain links TRBV5-1 to TRBJ1-1, with 10 bases matching TRBD1. The germline CDR1 and CDR2 sequences are SGHRS and YFSETQ. With V trimmed by 1 base and J by 4 bases, 1 base remained unmatched. This CDR3 is 14 amino acids long. DNA of the CDR3: TGCGCCAGCAGCTTGAGGGACAGGGGCACTGAAGCTTTCTTT. Its translation: CASSLRDRGTEAFF.

This sequence joins TRBV3-1 (or the pseudogene TRBV3-2) and TRBJ1-1; 9 positions match TRBD1. The V gene's germline CDR1 is LGHDT and CDR2 YNNKEL (reference sequence). With 6 bases clipped from V and 4 bases from J, the junction kept 3 bases outside the gene matches. CDR3 length: 13 residues. The CDR3 DNA reads TGTGCCAGCAGGAGGACAGGGGCCACTGAAGCTTTCTTT. Protein product: CASRRTGATEAFF.

The chain couples TRBV18 to TRBJ1-2, with D perhaps matching TRBD1 (5 bases). CDR1 KGHSH and CDR2 LQKENI come from the germline V gene. The V end was cut by 3 bases, the J end by 2 bases, with 22 bases between. The CDR3 length is 18 residues. The CDR3 DNA is TGTGCCAGCTCACCTCAATGGGGGGGAGGTACGGTCAACTATGGCTACACCTTC. Protein: CASSPQWGGGTVNYGYTF.

V gene TRBV2 combines with J gene TRBJ1-4, with 7 bases identical to TRBD1. J gave up 4 bases and V 6 bases, and 5 bases lay outside the gene matches. This CDR3 has 14 residues. Germline V CDR1 and CDR2: SNHLY, FYNNEI. Here the CDR3 reads CASREGTVNEKLFF. The CDR3, as DNA: TGTGCCAGCAGAGAGGGGACAGTTAATGAAAAACTGTTTTTT.

The V and J genes are TRBV14 and TRBJ2-7; TRBD1 aligns across 8 bases. Per germline, CDR1 SGHDN and CDR2 FVKESK. Trimming took 1 base from V and 3 from J; bases not matched to a gene: 17. The length of the CDR3 is 19 residues. CDR3 nucleotides: TGTGCCAGCAGCCAAGTTCGGCAGGGGGCGAGGGGTTCTCTCTACGAGCAGTACTTC. This codes for CASSQVRQGARGSLYEQYF.

The rearrangement uses TRBV24-1 and TRBJ2-4, with 10 positions matching TRBD1. This CDR3 is built from 17 residues. V was pared by 4 bases and J by 11 bases, with 16 bases of the junction left unmatched. Germline-derived CDR1 and CDR2 are KGHDR and SFDVKD. CDR3 in DNA: TGTGCCACCAGTGACCAAGGACAGGGGGACGTCCCGGGTCTTCAGTACTTC. This translates into CATSDQGQGDVPGLQYF.

The CDR3 spells CASSVGNGGQGQPQHF. In nucleotides, the CDR3 is TGTGCCAGCAGCGTAGGTAACGGGGGGCAGGGTCAGCCCCAGCATTTT. The V gene is TRBV9, the J gene TRBJ1-5; TRBD1 is a possible D gene (6 bases). Between the trimmed V and J ends, which lost 0 bases and 6 bases, there was a span of 16 bases. Per germline, CDR1 SGDLS and CDR2 YYNGEE. This CDR3 spans 16 amino acids.

The chain is built from TRBV3-1 (or the pseudogene TRBV3-2) and TRBJ1-6; D is ambiguous. CDR1 is LGHDT and CDR2 is YNNKEL in the germline V gene (reference sequence). V gave up 4 bases and J gave up 0 bases, with 10 bases separating them. The CDR3 spans 16 residues. The CDR3 DNA reads TGTGCCAGCAGCCTACGGGTTATCTCCTATAATTCACCCCTCCACTTT. It translates to CASSLRVISYNSPLHF.

The V call is TRBV7-3, the J call TRBJ2-1, with D uncertain. This CDR3 is 14 amino acids long. V was cut by 5 bases and J by 7 bases, with 15 bases left in between. Germline V gene data show CDR1 as SGHTA and CDR2 as FQGTGA. The CDR3 DNA is TGTGCCAGCAGCGAGACTCCTGCCGGGAATGAGCAGTTCTTC. It translates to CASSETPAGNEQFF.

This rearrangement joins TRBV19 to TRBJ1-6; TRBD1 matches 10 bases. This CDR3 is 15 amino acids long. Unmatched junction bases numbered 7, after V lost 9 bases and J lost 5 bases. Germline V lookup: CDR1 LNHDA, CDR2 SQIVND (reference sequence). CDR3 DNA sequence: TGTGCCAGCCGTTTCGGGACAGGGGATAATTCACCCCTCCACTTT. Protein product: CASRFGTGDNSPLHF.

The CDR3 region has the DNA TGTGCCAGCAGCTTAGGAGGGACTAGCGGTTACGAGCAGTACTTC. It encodes CASSLGGTSGYEQYF. The V gene is TRBV7-6, the J gene TRBJ2-7; 11 bases are a match to TRBD2. This CDR3 region has 15 residues. Losses at the gene ends were 1 base for V and 4 bases for J; bases not matched to a gene: 3. Looked up from germline, CDR1 is SGHVS and CDR2 is FNYEAQ.

The chain carries TRBV25-1 and TRBJ2-7; TRBD1 matches 10 bases. This CDR3 region has 14 residues. The germline V gene encodes CDR1 MGHDK and CDR2 SYGVNS. Germline trimming cut 8 bases from V and 1 base from J; bases unmatched to any gene: 5. The CDR3 sequence: CASEGQGGSYEQYV. CDR3 coding DNA: TGTGCCAGCGAAGGACAGGGGGGATCCTACGAGCAGTACGTC.

Comments on this clone: Other DNA sequences within the sample encode an identical CDR3. This chain uses TRBV28 with TRBJ2-7; D is uncertain. The CDR3 is made up of 12 amino acids. The V end was cut by 2 bases, the J end by 3 bases, with 5 bases between. Germline V lookup: CDR1 MDHEN, CDR2 SYDVKM. The CDR3 nucleotides read TGTGCCAGCAGTTTAGGCGGCTACGAGCAGTACTTC. This encodes CASSLGGYEQYF.

The chain joins TRBV4-2 to TRBJ1-2, with TRBD1 identical over 7 bases. Germline CDR1 reads LGHNA; CDR2 reads YNFKEQ. This CDR3 is 15 amino acids long. V was clipped by 0 bases and J by 8 bases; unmatched bases: 9. The CDR3 is CASSQDLDRVGGYTF. CDR3 nucleotides: TGTGCCAGCAGCCAAGATCTAGACAGGGTGGGGGGCTACACCTTC.

The CDR3 DNA is TGCGCCAGCAGTGAGGGAGGTCTTTTTCGTCATGAGCAGTTCTTC. Its protein product is CASSEGGLFRHEQFF. The rearrangement joins TRBV5-1 to TRBJ2-1, with a possible D match to TRBD2 (6 bases). Germline assignment: CDR1 SGHRS and CDR2 YFSETQ. The CDR3 has 15 residues. Between the trimmed V and J ends, which lost 5 bases and 8 bases, there was a span of 20 bases.

The chain has TRBV3-1 (or the pseudogene TRBV3-2) and TRBJ2-5; weak D call: TRBD2 (6 bases). The CDR3 runs 15 residues. Germline V CDR1 and CDR2: LGHDT, YNNKEL (reference sequence). The ends were cut back, 1 base at V and 2 bases at J, with 11 bases in the middle. CDR3 amino acids: CASSQARLVQETQYF. The CDR3 DNA follows: TGTGCCAGCAGCCAAGCTAGACTAGTTCAAGAGACCCAGTACTTC.

J is TRBJ1-1 and V is TRBV6-5; possibly TRBD1 for D (6 bases). The V gene's germline CDR1 is MNHEY and CDR2 SVGAGI. This CDR3 is built from 15 residues. Deletions cut 2 bases from V and 4 bases from J, with 14 bases between. CDR3 loop: CASSYESGGRTEAFF. CDR3 DNA: TGTGCCAGCAGTTACGAAAGCGGGGGCCGCACTGAAGCTTTCTTT.

This chain links TRBV18 with TRBJ1-5, with 9 bases identical to TRBD1. This CDR3 has 16 residues. Germline V gene lookup returns CDR1 KGHSH and CDR2 LQKENI. V was clipped by 6 bases and J by 6 bases; unmatched bases: 12. CDR3 bases: TGTGCCAGCTCGCGGTCCGGGACAGGGATCGTTCAGCCCCAGCATTTT. Its protein is CASSRSGTGIVQPQHF.

This chain connects TRBV5-5 to TRBJ1-4, with D unclear. The V and J ends lost 0 bases and 8 bases respectively, with 14 bases between them. CDR1 SGHKS and CDR2 YYEKEE come from the germline V gene (reference sequence). The CDR3 extends over 15 amino acids. The CDR3: CASSLEPGIREKLFF. DNA of the CDR3: TGTGCCAGCAGCTTGGAACCGGGGATTCGAGAAAAACTGTTTTTT.

The rearrangement links TRBV19 to TRBJ1-1, with D perhaps TRBD1 (5 bases). Germline-derived CDR1 and CDR2 are LNHDA and SQIVND (reference sequence). Deletions cut 3 bases from V and 0 bases from J, with 14 bases between. The CDR3 covers 16 residues. The CDR3 DNA reads as TGTGCCAGTAGTATTGGACACTTAACGTTGAACACTGAAGCTTTCTTT. It translates to CASSIGHLTLNTEAFF. The variable domain in full, with the rest retrieved from reference TRBV19 and TRBJ1-1, is DGGITQSPKYLFRKEGQNVTLSCEQNLNHDAMYWYRQDPGQGLRLIYYSQIVNDFQKGDIAEGYSVSREKKESFPLTVTSAQKNPTAFYLCASSIGHLTLNTEAFFGQGTRLTVV.

This sequence joins TRBV6-1 and TRBJ1-1; 7 bases fit TRBD1. The CDR3 extends over 14 amino acids. Per germline, CDR1 MNHNS and CDR2 SASEGT. Losses at the gene ends were 7 bases for V and 5 bases for J; bases not matched to a gene: 10. In DNA, the CDR3 is TGTGCCAGCAACCACCGGGACAGACTGACTGAAGCTTTCTTT. Protein sequence: CASNHRDRLTEAFF.

The chain uses TRBV9 and TRBJ1-2, with 12 bases matching TRBD1. This CDR3 spans 15 amino acids. The germline V gene has CDR1 SGDLS and CDR2 YYNGEE. The J segment lost 4 bases and the V segment lost 4 bases, leaving 5 bases of the junction unmatched. CDR3 nucleotide sequence: TGTGCCAGCAGCCCTGGGACAGGGGGCAGCTATGGCTACACCTTC. This encodes CASSPGTGGSYGYTF. Drawing the rest from reference TRBV9 and TRBJ1-2, the complete variable domain is DSGVTQTPKHLITATGQRVTLRCSPRSGDLSVYWYQQSLDQGLQFLIQYYNGEERAKGNILERFSAQQFPDLHSELNLSSLELGDSALYFCASSPGTGGSYGYTFGSGTRLTVV.

The genes are TRBV7-2 and TRBJ2-1; the D gene is possibly TRBD2 (8 bases). CDR1 and CDR2 from the germline V gene are SGHTA and FQGNSA. The CDR3 is 17 residues long. V lost 2 bases and J lost 3, with 17 bases in between. The CDR3 spells CASSLRGQLAGYNEQFF. For the CDR3, the DNA is TGTGCCAGCAGCTTAAGGGGGCAGCTAGCGGGCTACAATGAGCAGTTCTTC.

This chain joins TRBV25-1 and TRBJ1-1; 9 positions match TRBD1. The V gene's germline CDR1 is MGHDK and CDR2 SYGVNS. V was pared by 5 bases and J by 5 bases, with 6 bases of the junction left unmatched. CDR3 length: 14 residues. The chain's CDR3 is CASSKMDRGTEAFF. CDR3 nucleotide sequence: TGTGCCAGCAGTAAGATGGACAGGGGAACTGAAGCTTTCTTT. Variable domain in full (rest from reference TRBV25-1 and TRBJ1-1): EADIYQTPRYLVIGTGKKITLECSQTMGHDKMYWYQQDPGMELHLIHYSYGVNSTEKGDLSSESTVSRIRTEHFPLTLESARPSHTSQYLCASSKMDRGTEAFFGQGTRLTVV.